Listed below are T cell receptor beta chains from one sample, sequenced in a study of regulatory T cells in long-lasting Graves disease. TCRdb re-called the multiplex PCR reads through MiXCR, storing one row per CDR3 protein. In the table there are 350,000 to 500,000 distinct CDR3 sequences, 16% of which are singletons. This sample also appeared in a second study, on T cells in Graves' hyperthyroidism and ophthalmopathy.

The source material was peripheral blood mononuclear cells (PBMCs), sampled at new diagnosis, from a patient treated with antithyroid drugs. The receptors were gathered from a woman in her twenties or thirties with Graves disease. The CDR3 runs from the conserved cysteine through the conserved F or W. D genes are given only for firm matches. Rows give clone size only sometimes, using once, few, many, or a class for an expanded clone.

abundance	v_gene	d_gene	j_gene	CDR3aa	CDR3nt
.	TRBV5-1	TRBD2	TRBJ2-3	CASSPGGASTDTQYF	TGCGCCAGCTCTCCGGGGGGAGCTAGCACAGATACGCAGTATTTT
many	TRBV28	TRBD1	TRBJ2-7	CASSYRDSLYEQYF	TGTGCCAGCAGTTATCGGGACAGTCTCTACGAGCAGTACTTC
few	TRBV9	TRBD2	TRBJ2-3	CASSLSGTSGRNTQYF	TGTGCCAGCAGCCTCTCGGGGACTAGCGGTCGGAATACGCAGTATTTT
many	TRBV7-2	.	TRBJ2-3	CASTTVRGADTQYF	TGTGCCAGCACCACAGTACGGGGGGCGGATACGCAGTATTTT
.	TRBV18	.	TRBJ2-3	CASSPPAYTDVSADTQYF	TGTGCCAGCTCACCACCGGCCTACACGGATGTATCTGCAGATACGCAGTATTTT
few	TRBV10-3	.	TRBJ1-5	CAIGDSDNQPQHF	TGTGCCATCGGAGACAGCGATAATCAGCCCCAGCATTTT
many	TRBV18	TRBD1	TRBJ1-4	CASSPGTGSNEKLFF	TGTGCCAGCTCACCAGGGACAGGGTCTAATGAAAAACTGTTTTTT
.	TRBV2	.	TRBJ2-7	CASSESEAEREQYF	TGTGCCAGCAGTGAAAGCGAGGCGGAACGCGAGCAGTACTTC
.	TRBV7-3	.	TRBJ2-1	CASRGPGDEQFF	TGTGCCAGCAGGGGACCAGGGGATGAGCAGTTCTTC
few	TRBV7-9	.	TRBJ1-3	CASSYSVGRGIFGNTIYF	TGTGCCAGCAGCTACTCGGTGGGAAGGGGAATATTTGGAAACACCATATATTTT
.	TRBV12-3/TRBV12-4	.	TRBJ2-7	CASSLGPLEQYF	TGTGCCAGCAGTTTAGGCCCCTTGGAGCAGTACTTC
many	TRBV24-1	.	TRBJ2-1	CATSEAVASFLDEQFF	TGTGCCACCAGTGAAGCGGTGGCTAGTTTTTTAGATGAGCAGTTCTTC
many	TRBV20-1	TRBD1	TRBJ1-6	CSARPGSGTGVWALHF	TGCAGTGCTAGGCCCGGTTCCGGGACAGGGGTTTGGGCCCTCCACTTT
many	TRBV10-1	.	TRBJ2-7	CASSGSPLGPSYEQYF	TGCGCCAGCAGCGGAAGCCCCCTGGGACCTTCCTACGAGCAGTACTTC
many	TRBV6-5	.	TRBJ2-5	CASSLREQETQYF	TGTGCCAGCAGTTTACGGGAGCAAGAGACCCAGTACTTC
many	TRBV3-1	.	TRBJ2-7	CASSQGGDHYEQYF	TGTGCCAGCAGCCAAGGGGGGGACCACTACGAGCAGTACTTC
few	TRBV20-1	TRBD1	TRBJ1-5	CSAKLYRGFNNQPQHF	TGCAGTGCTAAACTCTACAGGGGTTTTAACAATCAGCCCCAGCATTTT
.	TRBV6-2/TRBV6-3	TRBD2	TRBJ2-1	CASSYKGLLAGGPSMVVDQFF	TGTGCCAGCAGTTACAAGGGCCTACTAGCGGGAGGGCCCTCAATGGTCGTCGATCAGTTCTTC
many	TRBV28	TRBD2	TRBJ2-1	CASSLPGTRGNEQFF	TGTGCCAGCAGTTTACCCGGGACTAGGGGCAATGAGCAGTTCTTC
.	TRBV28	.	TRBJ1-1	CASSLWKLNTEAFF	TGTGCCAGCAGTTTATGGAAACTGAACACTGAAGCTTTCTTT
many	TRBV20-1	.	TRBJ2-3	CSATPRAYQNTQYF	TGCAGTGCTACCCCCCGGGCCTATCAAAATACGCAGTATTTT
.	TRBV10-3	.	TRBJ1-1	CAISAQGKTEAFF	TGTGCCATCAGTGCTCAGGGGAAGACTGAAGCTTTCTTT
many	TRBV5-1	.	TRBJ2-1	CASSLLDRLYNEQFF	TGCGCCAGCAGCCTTCTAGACAGATTATACAATGAGCAGTTCTTC
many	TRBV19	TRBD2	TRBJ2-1	CASSGRLAGVSSSYNEQFF	TGTGCCAGTAGTGGACGACTAGCGGGAGTTTCCAGCTCCTACAATGAGCAGTTCTTC
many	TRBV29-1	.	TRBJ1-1	CSVEDPVNTEAFF	TGCAGCGTTGAAGATCCAGTGAACACTGAAGCTTTCTTT